The rows below give T cell receptor beta chains drawn from one sample of a study of blood T cell repertoires in COVID-19. Generated by immunoSEQ multiplex PCR, the TCRdb table keeps only in-frame clones and is missing some. The sample records under 400,000 clones, around 89% being singletons. Sequenced: peripheral blood. The receptors here all came from a man younger than 30 with active or convalescent COVID-19. Both conserved end residues are part of each CDR3. The order of the fields is J gene, CDR3 length, D gene, clone size, V gene, CDR3 DNA, CDR3 protein. The D gene is left open where the match is weak. Size is stated for part of the rows, as once, few or many counts, or as a class when the clone is expanded.

j_call: TRBJ2-3
cdr3_length: 14
d_call: TRBD1
clone_size: once
v_call: TRBV5-4
cdr3_nt: TGTGCCAGCAGCCGACAGGGTGCGACAGATACGCAGTATTTT
cdr3_aa: CASSRQGATDTQYF

j_call: TRBJ1-2
cdr3_length: 14
d_call: TRBD1
clone_size: .
v_call: TRBV7-3
cdr3_nt: TGTGCCAGCAGCCGGACAGGGGGCGCGTCGAGCTACACCTTC
cdr3_aa: CASSRTGGASSYTF

j_call: TRBJ1-5
cdr3_length: 16
d_call: TRBD1
clone_size: .
v_call: TRBV4-3
cdr3_nt: TGCGCCAGCAGCCAAGATAGGCAGGGGGGCTATCAGCCCCAGCATTTT
cdr3_aa: CASSQDRQGGYQPQHF

j_call: TRBJ1-2
cdr3_length: 13
d_call: .
clone_size: .
v_call: TRBV19
cdr3_nt: TGTGCCAGTAGTATTAAGAACGGCTATGGCTACACCTTC
cdr3_aa: CASSIKNGYGYTF

j_call: TRBJ1-2
cdr3_length: 15
d_call: TRBD1
clone_size: .
v_call: TRBV20-1
cdr3_nt: TGCAGTGCCAGTGGTGACAGGGCATCTAACTATGGCTACACCTTC
cdr3_aa: CSASGDRASNYGYTF

j_call: TRBJ1-6
cdr3_length: 15
d_call: TRBD1
clone_size: .
v_call: TRBV9
cdr3_nt: TGTGCCAGCAGCGAGGAGGACAGGGATAATTCACCCCTCCACTTT
cdr3_aa: CASSEEDRDNSPLHF

j_call: TRBJ1-4
cdr3_length: 15
d_call: .
clone_size: .
v_call: TRBV4-3
cdr3_nt: TGCGCCAGCAGCCAAGACGCGGCGCTTAATGAAAAACTGTTTTTT
cdr3_aa: CASSQDAALNEKLFF

j_call: TRBJ1-6
cdr3_length: 15
d_call: TRBD1
clone_size: few
v_call: TRBV7-2
cdr3_nt: TGTGCCAGCAGCAAAACAGGGGGACGGGATTCACCCCTCCACTTT
cdr3_aa: CASSKTGGRDSPLHF

j_call: TRBJ2-3
cdr3_length: 15
d_call: .
clone_size: .
v_call: TRBV4-1
cdr3_nt: TGCGCCAGCAGCCCCTGGGGGCGGGAGTTTGATACGCAGTATTTT
cdr3_aa: CASSPWGREFDTQYF

j_call: TRBJ2-1
cdr3_length: 18
d_call: TRBD1
clone_size: .
v_call: TRBV5-1
cdr3_nt: TGCGCCAGCAGCCCTGTCCCGGGACAGGGATCAAGGTACAATGAGCAGTTCTTC
cdr3_aa: CASSPVPGQGSRYNEQFF

j_call: TRBJ1-2
cdr3_length: 16
d_call: .
clone_size: .
v_call: TRBV4-3
cdr3_nt: TGCGCCAGCAGCCAAGATCGGTTTGGGCAGGGTAACGGCTACACCTTC
cdr3_aa: CASSQDRFGQGNGYTF

j_call: TRBJ1-1
cdr3_length: 12
d_call: TRBD1
clone_size: .
v_call: TRBV2
cdr3_nt: TGTGCCAAAAGGACAGGCGAGACTGAAGCTTTCTTT
cdr3_aa: CAKRTGETEAFF

j_call: TRBJ2-1
cdr3_length: 16
d_call: TRBD1
clone_size: .
v_call: TRBV11-1
cdr3_nt: TGTGCCAGCAGCAGAGACAGGGGGCGGACTTGGAATGAGCAGTTCTTC
cdr3_aa: CASSRDRGRTWNEQFF

j_call: TRBJ1-3
cdr3_length: 13
d_call: TRBD1
clone_size: .
v_call: TRBV15
cdr3_nt: TGTGCCACCGAAGGGACAGGGATGGACACCATATATTTT
cdr3_aa: CATEGTGMDTIYF

j_call: TRBJ1-1
cdr3_length: 14
d_call: .
clone_size: .
v_call: TRBV5-5
cdr3_nt: TGTGCCAGCAGCTTAACGGCAGGGGACACTGAAGCTTTCTTT
cdr3_aa: CASSLTAGDTEAFF

j_call: TRBJ1-5
cdr3_length: 14
d_call: .
clone_size: .
v_call: TRBV5-6
cdr3_nt: TGTGCCAGCAGCTTGAAAGCCCCTAATCAGCCCCAGCATTTT
cdr3_aa: CASSLKAPNQPQHF

j_call: TRBJ1-6
cdr3_length: 14
d_call: TRBD1
clone_size: .
v_call: TRBV18
cdr3_nt: TGTGCCAGCTCATTACAGGGGATGGATTCACCCCTCCACTTT
cdr3_aa: CASSLQGMDSPLHF

j_call: TRBJ1-5
cdr3_length: 13
d_call: .
clone_size: .
v_call: TRBV3-1/TRBV3-2
cdr3_nt: TGTGCCAGCAGCCAAGACCGCGGGGGCCTCCAGCATTTT
cdr3_aa: CASSQDRGGLQHF

j_call: TRBJ1-5
cdr3_length: 12
d_call: .
clone_size: .
v_call: TRBV20-1
cdr3_nt: TGCAGTGCTAGTTCAGGGAATCAGCCCCAGCATTTT
cdr3_aa: CSASSGNQPQHF

j_call: TRBJ2-5
cdr3_length: 14
d_call: .
clone_size: .
v_call: TRBV7-9
cdr3_nt: TGTGCCAGCAGCTACTCTCGCAGGGTAGAGACCCAGTACTTC
cdr3_aa: CASSYSRRVETQYF

j_call: TRBJ2-1
cdr3_length: 14
d_call: TRBD2
clone_size: .
v_call: TRBV27
cdr3_nt: TGTGCCAGCACCGCGCGGGGGGGATACAATGAGCAGTTCTTC
cdr3_aa: CASTARGGYNEQFF

j_call: TRBJ2-1
cdr3_length: 15
d_call: .
clone_size: .
v_call: TRBV24-1
cdr3_nt: TGTGCCACCAGTGATTCCCGGGCTTGGGGGGATGAGCAGTTCTTC
cdr3_aa: CATSDSRAWGDEQFF

j_call: TRBJ2-3
cdr3_length: 19
d_call: TRBD1
clone_size: .
v_call: TRBV6-2/TRBV6-3
cdr3_nt: TGTGCCAGCAGTTACTCGATACCCTTTGGACAGGGTTTTAAGGATACGCAGTATTTT
cdr3_aa: CASSYSIPFGQGFKDTQYF

j_call: TRBJ2-2
cdr3_length: 14
d_call: TRBD1
clone_size: .
v_call: TRBV10-3
cdr3_nt: TGTGCCATCAAAGGAACAGGGGGCACCGGGGAGCTGTTTTTT
cdr3_aa: CAIKGTGGTGELFF

j_call: TRBJ2-2
cdr3_length: 13
d_call: .
clone_size: .
v_call: TRBV2
cdr3_nt: TGTGCCAGCAGTAACAGGGTTACCGGGGAGCTGTTTTTT
cdr3_aa: CASSNRVTGELFF

j_call: TRBJ2-7
cdr3_length: 12
d_call: .
clone_size: .
v_call: TRBV2
cdr3_nt: TGTGCCAGCGGGCTTTTCTCCTACGAGCAGTACTTC
cdr3_aa: CASGLFSYEQYF

j_call: TRBJ2-7
cdr3_length: 17
d_call: .
clone_size: .
v_call: TRBV21-1
cdr3_nt: TGTGCCAGCAGCAAAGAAGGGGACAGGGTAAGAAAAAACGAGCAGTACTTC
cdr3_aa: CASSKEGDRVRKNEQYF

j_call: TRBJ2-2
cdr3_length: 13
d_call: .
clone_size: .
v_call: TRBV12-3/TRBV12-4
cdr3_nt: TGTGCCAGCAGCCTGGGGCCCACCGGGGAGCTGTTTTTT
cdr3_aa: CASSLGPTGELFF

j_call: TRBJ1-3
cdr3_length: 17
d_call: .
clone_size: .
v_call: TRBV6-4
cdr3_nt: TGTGCCAGCAGTGACTTAGGGGCAGGGCCCTCTGGAAACACCATATATTTT
cdr3_aa: CASSDLGAGPSGNTIYF

j_call: TRBJ2-1
cdr3_length: 14
d_call: .
clone_size: .
v_call: TRBV7-9
cdr3_nt: TGTGCCAGCAGCCCTGGGAGGCCCTACAATGAGCAGTTCTTC
cdr3_aa: CASSPGRPYNEQFF

j_call: TRBJ2-1
cdr3_length: 15
d_call: .
clone_size: .
v_call: TRBV6-2/TRBV6-3
cdr3_nt: TGTGCCAGCAGTCGACTAGTAAGGGGAAGCGATGAGCAGTTCTTC
cdr3_aa: CASSRLVRGSDEQFF

j_call: TRBJ1-2
cdr3_length: 15
d_call: TRBD1
clone_size: .
v_call: TRBV7-9
cdr3_nt: TGTGCCAGCAGCTCCACCGGGACAGAAGCTTTTGGCTACACCTTC
cdr3_aa: CASSSTGTEAFGYTF

j_call: TRBJ2-7
cdr3_length: 12
d_call: .
clone_size: .
v_call: TRBV29-1
cdr3_nt: TGCAGCGTTGAAGTCAGGGACTACGAGCAGTACTTC
cdr3_aa: CSVEVRDYEQYF

j_call: TRBJ2-7
cdr3_length: 15
d_call: TRBD1
clone_size: .
v_call: TRBV7-2
cdr3_nt: TGTGCCAGCAGCCACGGGACAGGGAAAGCCTACGAGCAGTACTTC
cdr3_aa: CASSHGTGKAYEQYF

j_call: TRBJ2-2
cdr3_length: 16
d_call: .
clone_size: .
v_call: TRBV11-2
cdr3_nt: TGTGCCAGCAGCTTAGTCCAGGGTCAATTCGGCGGGGAGCTGTTTTTT
cdr3_aa: CASSLVQGQFGGELFF

j_call: TRBJ1-3
cdr3_length: 17
d_call: .
clone_size: once
v_call: TRBV5-4
cdr3_nt: TGTGCCAGCAGCTCCCGGGACATCAGACTCTCTGGAAACACCATATATTTT
cdr3_aa: CASSSRDIRLSGNTIYF

j_call: TRBJ2-7
cdr3_length: 14
d_call: .
clone_size: .
v_call: TRBV24-1
cdr3_nt: TGTGCCACCAGCCCCACTCTAGATGGCGACGAGCAGTACTTC
cdr3_aa: CATSPTLDGDEQYF

j_call: TRBJ2-7
cdr3_length: 15
d_call: .
clone_size: .
v_call: TRBV19
cdr3_nt: TGTGCCAGTAAGGAGAGTGAAGCGAGCTCCTACGAGCAGCACTTC
cdr3_aa: CASKESEASSYEQHF

j_call: TRBJ2-7
cdr3_length: 15
d_call: .
clone_size: .
v_call: TRBV4-1
cdr3_nt: TGCGCCAGCAGCCCCCGGCTAGCGTCGTCCTACGAGCAGTACTTC
cdr3_aa: CASSPRLASSYEQYF

j_call: TRBJ2-2
cdr3_length: 15
d_call: .
clone_size: .
v_call: TRBV7-7
cdr3_nt: TGTGCTAGCAGCCCCACTAGCCCCAACACCGGGGAGCTGTTTTTT
cdr3_aa: CASSPTSPNTGELFF

j_call: TRBJ1-4
cdr3_length: 14
d_call: .
clone_size: .
v_call: TRBV7-9
cdr3_nt: TGTGCCAGCAGGTCCAGCAAAGGGGAAGAAAAACTGTTTTTT
cdr3_aa: CASRSSKGEEKLFF

j_call: TRBJ2-1
cdr3_length: 15
d_call: .
clone_size: .
v_call: TRBV6-2/TRBV6-3
cdr3_nt: TGTGCCAGCAGTCCAGGGTTAAGCTCCTACAATGAGCAGTTCTTC
cdr3_aa: CASSPGLSSYNEQFF

j_call: TRBJ2-1
cdr3_length: 11
d_call: TRBD2
clone_size: .
v_call: TRBV11-2
cdr3_nt: TGTGCCAGCAGCCCAGGGACTAGCCAGTTCTTC
cdr3_aa: CASSPGTSQFF

j_call: TRBJ2-6
cdr3_length: 14
d_call: .
clone_size: once
v_call: TRBV30
cdr3_nt: TGTGCCTGGAGTCCGGGGGATGGGGCCAACGTCCTGACTTTC
cdr3_aa: CAWSPGDGANVLTF

j_call: TRBJ2-2
cdr3_length: 21
d_call: .
clone_size: .
v_call: TRBV28
cdr3_nt: TGTGCCAGCAGTTTTTTTTATGTAAGTCAGATTCATCCCAAAAACACCGGGGAGCTGTTTTTT
cdr3_aa: CASSFFYVSQIHPKNTGELFF

j_call: TRBJ2-2
cdr3_length: 15
d_call: .
clone_size: .
v_call: TRBV6-5
cdr3_nt: TGTGCCAGCAGTTACGGGCGTACGAACACCGGGGAGCTGTTTTTT
cdr3_aa: CASSYGRTNTGELFF

j_call: TRBJ1-6
cdr3_length: 13
d_call: .
clone_size: .
v_call: TRBV19
cdr3_nt: TGTGCCAGTCGAACAGGCCTTAATTCACCCCTCCACTTT
cdr3_aa: CASRTGLNSPLHF

j_call: TRBJ2-7
cdr3_length: 15
d_call: .
clone_size: .
v_call: TRBV28
cdr3_nt: TGTGCCAGCACCCGTATAGGGGAAAACTCCTACGAGCAGTACTTC
cdr3_aa: CASTRIGENSYEQYF

j_call: TRBJ2-3
cdr3_length: 16
d_call: TRBD1
clone_size: .
v_call: TRBV27
cdr3_nt: TGTGCCAGCAGTCCCCAGAACCTCTACAGGGGTCATACGCAGTATTTT
cdr3_aa: CASSPQNLYRGHTQYF

j_call: TRBJ2-3
cdr3_length: 15
d_call: TRBD2
clone_size: .
v_call: TRBV9
cdr3_nt: TGTGCCAGCAGCCGGACCGCGGGAGACCCAGATACGCAGTATTTT
cdr3_aa: CASSRTAGDPDTQYF

j_call: TRBJ2-7
cdr3_length: 16
d_call: TRBD1
clone_size: .
v_call: TRBV6-2/TRBV6-3
cdr3_nt: TGTGCCAGCAGTTCCCCGAGGACAGGGGCCCTCTACGAGCAGTACTTC
cdr3_aa: CASSSPRTGALYEQYF

j_call: TRBJ2-5
cdr3_length: 15
d_call: TRBD2
clone_size: .
v_call: TRBV7-7
cdr3_nt: TGTGCTAGCAGCTATAGCGGGAGGGCGGATGAGACCCAGTACTTC
cdr3_aa: CASSYSGRADETQYF

j_call: TRBJ1-2
cdr3_length: 13
d_call: TRBD1
clone_size: .
v_call: TRBV27
cdr3_nt: TGTGCCAGCAGTTCGCGGACAGGACTCGGCTACACCTTC
cdr3_aa: CASSSRTGLGYTF

j_call: TRBJ2-7
cdr3_length: 13
d_call: .
clone_size: .
v_call: TRBV12-3/TRBV12-4
cdr3_nt: TGTGCCAGCAGTTATGACAGTTCCTACGAGCAGTACTTC
cdr3_aa: CASSYDSSYEQYF